This T cell receptor (beta chain) was recorded in a study of T-cell reconstitution after alpha-beta-depleted transplantation in children. This clonotype was observed many times. During its preparation, the TCRbeta library received unique molecular identifiers. MiXCR was run by TCRdb on the PCR reads, yielding one entry per CDR3 protein. The sample has around 200,000 distinct CDR3 sequences, roughly 9% seen once; the top ten hold approximately 6.6%. Here the sequenced sample was PBMCs from the stem cell graft donor, taken from the stem cell graft. The receptor's source is a human donor who donated a stem cell graft to a child with acute lymphoblastic leukemia.

CDR3 sequence reads: CAIRNVRSYNEQFF. In DNA form, the CDR3 reads TGTGCCATCAGAAACGTAAGGTCCTACAATGAGCAGTTCTTC. V and J are TRBV10-3 and TRBJ2-1; D ambiguous. The V gene lost 6 bases and the J gene lost 1 base, with 10 bases spanning the gap. This CDR3 is built from 14 residues. Germline CDR1 reads ENHRY; CDR2 reads SYGVKD.